The rows below give T cell receptor beta chains drawn from one sample of a study of human T cells and chemical hapten exposure. Via MiXCR, TCRdb re-called the RACE reads, giving one row per CDR3 protein. This table has some 43,000 distinct CDR3 sequences, 3.5% to 4% appearing once. The material was whole blood, obtained in connection with sensitization to the hapten diphenylcyclopropenone (DPC). The receptors come from a man in his fifties with alopecia areata. Some clones in this sample may be carry-over from other donors' samples. Each CDR3 is given with its conserved first and last residue. The D gene is left open where the match is weak. Only part of the rows carry a size: once, few, many, or a class if the clone is expanded.

>TRBJ2-3|many|TRBD1|TRBV5-1
CASSLGTGVYSSTDTQYF
TGCGCCAGCAGCTTGGGGACAGGGGTTTACTCTAGCACAGATACGCAGTATTTT
>TRBJ2-3|many|TRBD2|TRBV18
CASSTGLARTDTQYF
TGTGCCAGCTCAACGGGACTAGCGCGCACAGATACGCAGTATTTT
>TRBJ2-5|many|TRBD1|TRBV29-1
CSVGQGTVGETQYF
TGCAGCGTCGGACAGGGGACAGTTGGAGAGACCCAGTACTTC
>TRBJ1-4|many|TRBD1|TRBV5-1
CASSPQGAEVEKLFF
TGCGCCAGCAGCCCACAGGGGGCGGAGGTTGAAAAACTGTTTTTT
>TRBJ2-3|many|-|TRBV6-2/TRBV6-3
CASRSERERVLGTQYF
TGTGCCAGCAGATCGGAGAGAGAGCGGGTTCTTGGTACGCAGTATTTT
>TRBJ2-2|many|TRBD2|TRBV7-2
CASLRASGSTGELFF
TGTGCCAGCTTAAGGGCTAGCGGTTCGACCGGGGAGCTGTTTTTT
>TRBJ2-1|few|TRBD2|TRBV12-3/TRBV12-4
CASGRLAGVGEQFF
TGTGCCAGCGGGCGACTAGCGGGAGTGGGTGAGCAGTTCTTC
>TRBJ2-3|-|TRBD2|TRBV4-2
CASSQNPGLAGGDTQYF
TGTGCCAGCAGCCAGAATCCAGGACTAGCGGGAGGGGATACGCAGTATTTT
>TRBJ1-4|many|-|TRBV12-3/TRBV12-4
CASKGQLNEKLFF
TGTGCCAGCAAGGGACAACTTAATGAAAAACTGTTTTTT
>TRBJ1-2|many|-|TRBV7-2
CASSLTATSNYGYTF
TGTGCCAGCAGCTTGACAGCTACCTCTAACTATGGCTACACCTTC
>TRBJ1-5|many|-|TRBV28
CASSRVIWEPQHF
TGTGCCAGCAGCCGCGTAATTTGGGAGCCCCAGCATTTT
>TRBJ2-3|-|TRBD2|TRBV28
CASKLAGEDTQYF
TGTGCCAGCAAACTAGCGGGAGAAGATACGCAGTATTTT
>TRBJ2-4|many|TRBD2|TRBV13
CASSLLGLAGAKNIQYF
TGTGCCAGCAGCTTACTAGGACTAGCGGGAGCCAAAAACATTCAGTACTTC
>TRBJ2-3|few|TRBD2|TRBV10-3
CAISDGLGVPDTQYF
TGTGCCATCAGTGACGGACTAGGGGTTCCAGATACGCAGTATTTT
>TRBJ1-2|many|-|TRBV20-1
CSASSGENYGYTF
TGCAGTGCTAGTTCGGGGGAAAATTATGGCTACACCTTC
>TRBJ2-5|few|-|TRBV5-1
CASSLGQGRVETQYF
TGCGCCAGCAGCTTGGGGCAGGGAAGGGTCGAGACCCAGTACTTC
>TRBJ2-7|many|TRBD1|TRBV5-1
CASSPGQGKGEQYF
TGCGCCAGCAGCCCCGGACAGGGGAAGGGCGAGCAGTACTTC
>TRBJ1-1|many|-|TRBV12-3/TRBV12-4
CASSFGIFTEAFF
TGTGCCAGCAGTTTTGGCATTTTCACTGAAGCTTTCTTT
>TRBJ2-3|many|-|TRBV20-1
CSAGTPEDTQYF
TGCAGTGCTGGAACGCCGGAGGATACGCAGTATTTT
>TRBJ2-2|many|-|TRBV29-1
CSATSPTVTGELFF
TGCAGCGCAACATCTCCCACCGTCACCGGGGAGCTGTTTTTT
>TRBJ1-5|many|TRBD1|TRBV6-6
CASSYSDRGNQPQHF
TGTGCCAGCAGTTACTCCGACAGGGGCAATCAGCCCCAGCATTTT
>TRBJ2-1|-|TRBD2|TRBV7-2
CASSFQTSGRGEQFF
TGTGCCAGCAGCTTTCAGACTAGCGGGAGGGGTGAGCAGTTCTTC
>TRBJ2-5|many|-|TRBV7-3
CASSSGGGQGETQYF
TGTGCCAGCAGCTCGGGTGGCGGTCAGGGAGAGACCCAGTACTTC
>TRBJ2-1|many|TRBD1|TRBV27
CASSGHRGYNEQFF
TGTGCCAGCAGTGGTCACAGGGGGTACAATGAGCAGTTCTTC
>TRBJ2-7|few|-|TRBV29-1
CSVNPQGLSYEQYF
TGCAGCGTTAATCCCCAGGGGTTGTCGTACGAGCAGTACTTC
>TRBJ2-7|many|-|TRBV3-2
CASSQDQLEQYF
TGTGCCAGCAGCCAAGATCAACTCGAGCAGTACTTC
>TRBJ2-7|many|TRBD2|TRBV5-1
CASSWTSGTYEQYF
TGCGCCAGCAGCTGGACTAGCGGGACCTACGAGCAGTACTTC
>TRBJ2-7|-|-|TRBV7-2
CASSLHGTSYEQYF
TGTGCCAGCAGCCTACACGGGACCAGCTACGAGCAGTACTTC